Sequencing of this TCR beta chain was carried out in a study of blood T cell repertoires in COVID-19. Grouping used clinical history reported by participants in a survey and questionnaire. Per germline, CDR1 KGHDR and CDR2 SFDVKD. This CDR3 comprises 13 residues. Trimming cost V 4 bases and J 7 bases; bases outside gene matches: 4. Some clones are missing from TCRdb's copy, which holds only in-frame ones; the method was immunoSEQ multiplex PCR. The sample holds approximately 310,000 clones, approximately 91% seen once. The chain combines TRBV24-1 with TRBJ2-3; 7 bases match TRBD1. Material for sequencing was PBMCs or T cells enriched from blood (not recorded which). The receptor was isolated from a man aged 55-75 years who had recovered from COVID-19. DNA for the CDR3: TGTGCCACCAGTGACTCGGACAGGAATACGCAGTATTTT. Protein sequence: CATSDSDRNTQYF.